A selection of T cell receptor beta chains follows, all from one sample in a study of T-cell reconstitution after alpha-beta-depleted transplantation in children. TCRdb used MiXCR to reprocess the PCR reads, holding one entry per CDR3 protein. There are hundreds of thousands of distinct CDR3 sequences in the sample; 9.5% to 15% occur only once, and more than 5.5% lies in the top ten. Sequencing used PBMCs from the stem cell graft donor, obtained from the stem cell graft. The source of these receptors is a human donor who donated a stem cell graft to a child with combined immunodeficiency. The CDR3 runs from the conserved cysteine through the conserved F or W. The order of the fields is D gene, V gene, J gene, CDR3 protein. The D gene is left open where the match is weak.

>.|TRBV12-3/TRBV12-4|TRBJ2-5
CASSTHSREETQYF
>.|TRBV30|TRBJ2-5
CAWSVRLVRETQYF
>.|TRBV7-9|TRBJ2-7
CASSLIRGISYEQYF
>TRBD1|TRBV6-2/TRBV6-3|TRBJ2-7
CASSYGPGGLYEQYF
>TRBD2|TRBV29-1|TRBJ2-3
CSVEDRGGSTSTDTQYF
>.|TRBV6-1|TRBJ2-2
CASSFGQGEITGELFF
>.|TRBV4-3|TRBJ1-4
CASSQVRGSEKLFF
>TRBD2|TRBV18|TRBJ2-1
CASSPRGLAGGDEQFF
>.|TRBV2|TRBJ2-3
CASNLGSTDTQYF
>.|TRBV7-7|TRBJ2-2
CASSTLERGLAGELFF
>.|TRBV7-2|TRBJ2-7
CASAAYGTSSYEQYF
>TRBD2|TRBV10-3|TRBJ2-2
CAISETSGANTGELFF
>.|TRBV7-2|TRBJ2-7
CASSFLLRGYEQYF
>TRBD2|TRBV12-3/TRBV12-4|TRBJ2-1
CASSFSGGVDEQFF
>.|TRBV3-1|TRBJ2-5
CASSQETGTKETQYF
>.|TRBV6-4|TRBJ2-1
CASSDSQGSYNEQFF
>.|TRBV11-3|TRBJ2-1
CASSLDGGGFYNEQFF
>.|TRBV5-6|TRBJ2-2
CASSWWIWQGNTGELFF
>TRBD1|TRBV29-1|TRBJ1-5
CSIADRGNQPQHF
>.|TRBV12-3/TRBV12-4|TRBJ2-3
CAGSDSPSTDTQYF
>TRBD2|TRBV7-2|TRBJ2-3
CASRPRLATDTQYF
>TRBD2|TRBV10-3|TRBJ2-5
CAIRGAGRGGQETQYF
>.|TRBV5-1|TRBJ2-7
CASSLIDSNYEQYF
>.|TRBV28|TRBJ2-7
CASSSPRGGYYEQYF
>.|TRBV24-1|TRBJ2-3
CATSDQGTSRAQYF
>.|TRBV12-3/TRBV12-4|TRBJ2-6
CASTAGAGANVLTF
>.|TRBV28|TRBJ2-2
CASSFFGTGELFF
>.|TRBV27|TRBJ1-2
CASSSSFPYGYTF
>.|TRBV11-2|TRBJ2-1
CASSWDTRYNEQFF
>.|TRBV11-3|TRBJ2-6
CASSLDQSGANVLTF
>.|TRBV4-3|TRBJ1-5
CASSQDVRGGLGQPQHF
>.|TRBV4-3|TRBJ2-2
CASSHRTGNTGELFF
>.|TRBV28|TRBJ2-2
CASSSDRGTGELFF
>.|TRBV4-3|TRBJ2-7
CASSQDRGYEQYF
>.|TRBV7-2|TRBJ1-1
CASSLYPGGNTEAFF
>.|TRBV5-1|TRBJ2-2
CASGEGVTGELFF
>TRBD2|TRBV5-6|TRBJ2-1
CASSLKGLGAYNEQFF
>TRBD1|TRBV30|TRBJ1-1
CAWSADRGGLNTEAFF
>.|TRBV4-1|TRBJ2-1
CASSHPPGRSNNEQFF
>.|TRBV5-1|TRBJ2-1
CASSLVGTEGNEQFF
>.|TRBV6-5|TRBJ1-1
CASSYYRGLGTEAFF
>.|TRBV30|TRBJ2-3
CAWSAGIAGTDTQYF
>.|TRBV4-3|TRBJ1-1
CASSHLVRGNTEAFF
>TRBD1|TRBV7-2|TRBJ1-1
CASSLRGQGANTEAFF
>TRBD1|TRBV27|TRBJ1-1
CASRPWGQSTEAFF
>.|TRBV14|TRBJ2-7
CASSHATGLGDLASPNEQYF
>.|TRBV6-2/TRBV6-3|TRBJ2-1
CASRTLYRYNEQFF
>.|TRBV6-6|TRBJ1-1
CASTRGGLEAFF